These T cell receptor beta chains were read from a single sample in a study of T cell responses to AZD1222 COVID-19 vaccine. The assay was immunoSEQ multiplex PCR, and TCRdb's table has in-frame clones only and misses some. The sample gives roughly 100,000 clones, 70% to 90% of which show up once; around 3.5% is in the top ten. Here the sequenced sample was peripheral blood, taken on day 0 of AZD1222 vaccination. The origin of the receptors is an adult in good health. CDR3s include the opening cysteine and the closing phenylalanine or tryptophan. The D gene is left open where the match is weak. Clone size appears in some rows only: once, few, many, or a class for an expanded clone.

J: TRBJ1-5; length: 12; V: TRBV5-6; size: once; D: -; DNA: TGTGCCAGCAGCGTCCAGAATCAGCCCCAGCATTTT; CDR3: CASSVQNQPQHF
J: TRBJ1-4; length: 14; V: TRBV25-1; size: -; D: TRBD1; DNA: TGTGCCAGCAGTGCACGGGACAGGGCTGAAAAACTGTTTTTT; CDR3: CASSARDRAEKLFF
J: TRBJ1-1; length: 14; V: TRBV28; size: -; D: -; DNA: TGTGCCAGCGGACCCCCGTGGGGAGGGACTGAAGCTTTCTTT; CDR3: CASGPPWGGTEAFF
J: TRBJ1-1; length: 14; V: TRBV2; size: -; D: -; DNA: TGTGCCAGCAGTGATTTGGGGACCAACACTGAAGCTTTCTTT; CDR3: CASSDLGTNTEAFF
J: TRBJ1-2; length: 16; V: TRBV20-1; size: -; D: TRBD1; DNA: TGCAGTGCTAGTTCATTAGTGGGGACAGCTAACTATGGCTACACCTTC; CDR3: CSASSLVGTANYGYTF
J: TRBJ1-4; length: 15; V: TRBV6-5; size: -; D: -; DNA: TGTGCCAGCAGTTACCGGGGCAGGCCCAATGAAAAACTGTTTTTT; CDR3: CASSYRGRPNEKLFF
J: TRBJ2-7; length: 16; V: TRBV28; size: -; D: TRBD1; DNA: TGTGCCAGCAGTTACAAGCCGGGACAGAACTTCTACGAGCAGTACTTC; CDR3: CASSYKPGQNFYEQYF
J: TRBJ2-3; length: 18; V: TRBV4-3; size: -; D: TRBD2; DNA: TGCGCCAGCAGCCAGAGAGGGACTAGCGGGGTGATAGCAGATACGCAGTATTTT; CDR3: CASSQRGTSGVIADTQYF
J: TRBJ1-3; length: 15; V: TRBV18; size: once; D: -; DNA: TGTGCCAGCTCACCAGCCCCGAACTCTGGAAACACCATATATTTT; CDR3: CASSPAPNSGNTIYF
J: TRBJ2-7; length: 13; V: TRBV7-9; size: few; D: -; DNA: TGTGCCAGCAGCGGGGGGGCTCAAGGAGAGCAGTACTTC; CDR3: CASSGGAQGEQYF
J: TRBJ2-1; length: 14; V: TRBV6-4; size: -; D: -; DNA: TGTGCCAGCAGCCGACATGACAGAAACAATGAGCAGTTCTTC; CDR3: CASSRHDRNNEQFF
J: TRBJ2-5; length: 14; V: TRBV9; size: -; D: -; DNA: TGTGCCAGCAGCGTAGAAGTAGCCCGGGAGACCCAGTACTTC; CDR3: CASSVEVARETQYF
J: TRBJ2-5; length: 16; V: TRBV5-6; size: -; D: TRBD1; DNA: TGTGCCAGCAGCTCAACGGACAGGGGGCTCCAAGAGACCCAGTACTTC; CDR3: CASSSTDRGLQETQYF
J: TRBJ2-1; length: 15; V: TRBV7-2; size: -; D: -; DNA: TGTGCCAGCAGTCCCGGGACTCACCCCTACAATGAGCAGTTCTTC; CDR3: CASSPGTHPYNEQFF
J: TRBJ1-2; length: 12; V: TRBV29-1; size: once; D: -; DNA: TGCAGCGTTGATCAGGGAGCCTATGGCTACACCTTC; CDR3: CSVDQGAYGYTF
J: TRBJ2-1; length: 17; V: TRBV4-1; size: -; D: TRBD2; DNA: TGCGCCAGCAGCCAGAAGAGCTTAGCGGGGGGGTACAATGAGCAGTTCTTC; CDR3: CASSQKSLAGGYNEQFF
J: TRBJ1-2; length: 15; V: TRBV13; size: -; D: -; DNA: TGTGCCAGCAGCTTTCGCGGGACTGAAAACTATGGCTACACCTTC; CDR3: CASSFRGTENYGYTF
J: TRBJ2-4; length: 14; V: TRBV6-6; size: -; D: -; DNA: TGTGCCAGCAGTTACAACGGGGCGTCGGACATTCAGTACTTC; CDR3: CASSYNGASDIQYF
J: TRBJ1-5; length: 14; V: TRBV6-1; size: -; D: TRBD1; DNA: TGTGCCAGCAGTGAGGGAGGGGGCGGACAGCCCCAGCATTTT; CDR3: CASSEGGGGQPQHF
J: TRBJ2-1; length: 12; V: TRBV3-1/TRBV3-2; size: -; D: -; DNA: TGTGCCAGCAGCAACAGTGTCAGTGAGCAGTTCTTC; CDR3: CASSNSVSEQFF
J: TRBJ2-7; length: 15; V: TRBV6-1; size: -; D: -; DNA: TGTGCCAGCAGTGAAGGAACAGGCTGGCCTTACGAGCAGTACTTC; CDR3: CASSEGTGWPYEQYF
J: TRBJ1-4; length: 11; V: TRBV29-1; size: few; D: -; DNA: TGCAGCGTCCGACAGGCGGAAAAACTGTTTTTT; CDR3: CSVRQAEKLFF
J: TRBJ2-2; length: 15; V: TRBV28; size: -; D: -; DNA: TGTGCCAGCAGTTTAGCCGGACGGAGCCCCGGGGAGCTGTTTTTT; CDR3: CASSLAGRSPGELFF
J: TRBJ2-2; length: 13; V: TRBV4-1; size: -; D: -; DNA: TGCGCCAGCAGCCAAGAATACACCGGGGAGCTGTTTTTT; CDR3: CASSQEYTGELFF
J: TRBJ2-3; length: 15; V: TRBV9; size: -; D: TRBD2; DNA: TGTGCCAGCAGCCCCTGGACTAGCGTAACAGATACGCAGTATTTT; CDR3: CASSPWTSVTDTQYF
J: TRBJ2-1; length: 16; V: TRBV18; size: -; D: TRBD1; DNA: TGTGCCAGCTCACCACTAGGACAGGGGGCACGTGCTGAGCAGTTCTTC; CDR3: CASSPLGQGARAEQFF
J: TRBJ2-3; length: 14; V: TRBV2; size: once; D: TRBD2; DNA: TGTGCCAGCATGAGGACTAGCTTGGGAGATACGCAGTATTTT; CDR3: CASMRTSLGDTQYF
J: TRBJ2-7; length: 14; V: TRBV5-4; size: -; D: TRBD1; DNA: TGTGCCAGCAGCCGGGGACAGGGACTCTACGAGCAGTACTTC; CDR3: CASSRGQGLYEQYF
J: TRBJ1-2; length: 15; V: TRBV10-3; size: -; D: -; DNA: TGTGCCATCTCCTCAGGGCAGAACCGAGACTATGGCTACACCTTC; CDR3: CAISSGQNRDYGYTF
J: TRBJ1-5; length: 17; V: TRBV19; size: -; D: TRBD1; DNA: TGTGCCAGTAGTCCCCTACAGGGGGCACAGAGCAATCAGCCCCAGCATTTT; CDR3: CASSPLQGAQSNQPQHF
J: TRBJ1-2; length: 12; V: TRBV28; size: once; D: -; DNA: TGTGCCAGCAGTGGTGCCAACTATGGCTACACCTTC; CDR3: CASSGANYGYTF
J: TRBJ1-5; length: 13; V: TRBV7-2; size: -; D: -; DNA: TGTGCCAGCAGCTTGGTTTCCGGTCAGCCCCAGCATTTT; CDR3: CASSLVSGQPQHF
J: TRBJ2-1; length: 11; V: TRBV5-1; size: once; D: -; DNA: TGCGCCAGCAGGTTGGTAGGGGAGCAGTTCTTC; CDR3: CASRLVGEQFF
J: TRBJ1-1; length: 18; V: TRBV7-2; size: -; D: TRBD1; DNA: TGTGCCAGCAGCCGCCGACAGGGAATCCCTCCCATGAACACTGAAGCTTTCTTT; CDR3: CASSRRQGIPPMNTEAFF
J: TRBJ2-4; length: 13; V: TRBV12-3/TRBV12-4; size: -; D: -; DNA: TGTGCCAGCAGTATTGGGGGCATAAACATTCAGTACTTC; CDR3: CASSIGGINIQYF
J: TRBJ2-5; length: 11; V: TRBV28; size: -; D: TRBD1; DNA: TGTGCCAGCAGCCCGGGACAGCAACAGTACTTC; CDR3: CASSPGQQQYF
J: TRBJ1-1; length: 13; V: TRBV10-1; size: -; D: -; DNA: TGCGCCAGCAGTATGGGACAGAACACTGAAGCTTTCTTT; CDR3: CASSMGQNTEAFF
J: TRBJ1-1; length: 16; V: TRBV3-1/TRBV3-2; size: -; D: TRBD1; DNA: TGTGCCAGCAGCCAAGATCACCACAGGGGGCTAGCTGAAGCTTTCTTT; CDR3: CASSQDHHRGLAEAFF
J: TRBJ2-7; length: 13; V: TRBV11-2; size: -; D: -; DNA: TGTGCCAGCAGCCTCGGACAGTCCTACGAGCAGTACTTC; CDR3: CASSLGQSYEQYF
J: TRBJ1-1; length: 14; V: TRBV6-1; size: once; D: -; DNA: TGTGCCAGCAGTGAGTGGGTTAGCGGCAGCAAAGCTTTCTTT; CDR3: CASSEWVSGSKAFF
J: TRBJ1-2; length: 16; V: TRBV29-1; size: -; D: TRBD1; DNA: TGCAGCGTTGAAGACCCCGGGACAGGGCTTGACTATGGCTACACCTTC; CDR3: CSVEDPGTGLDYGYTF
J: TRBJ2-7; length: 15; V: TRBV5-1; size: -; D: -; DNA: TGCGCCAGCAGCCCTGGGGGGGGCTTTCTTCACGAGCAGTACTTC; CDR3: CASSPGGGFLHEQYF
J: TRBJ1-2; length: 13; V: TRBV15; size: -; D: -; DNA: TGTGCCACCAGCGGGGAATACGATTCTGGCTACACCTTC; CDR3: CATSGEYDSGYTF
J: TRBJ1-1; length: 13; V: TRBV7-9; size: once; D: -; DNA: TGTGCCAGCAGCTTAACCAGGGACACTGAAGCTTTCTTT; CDR3: CASSLTRDTEAFF
J: TRBJ1-3; length: 18; V: TRBV9; size: -; D: TRBD1; DNA: TGTGCCAGCAGCGTAGAGGAGAATTGGGGGCAGGGGGTAAACACCATATATTTT; CDR3: CASSVEENWGQGVNTIYF
J: TRBJ2-3; length: 15; V: TRBV6-4; size: -; D: TRBD2; DNA: TGTGCCAGCAGTGCAACTAGCGGGGGCACAGATACGCAGTATTTT; CDR3: CASSATSGGTDTQYF
J: TRBJ2-1; length: 12; V: TRBV7-9; size: -; D: -; DNA: TGTGCCAGCAGCCCCAGATACAATGAGCAGTTCTTC; CDR3: CASSPRYNEQFF
J: TRBJ2-5; length: 12; V: TRBV3-1/TRBV3-2; size: -; D: -; DNA: TGTGCCAGCAGCCACGCCGGAGAGACCCAGTACTTC; CDR3: CASSHAGETQYF